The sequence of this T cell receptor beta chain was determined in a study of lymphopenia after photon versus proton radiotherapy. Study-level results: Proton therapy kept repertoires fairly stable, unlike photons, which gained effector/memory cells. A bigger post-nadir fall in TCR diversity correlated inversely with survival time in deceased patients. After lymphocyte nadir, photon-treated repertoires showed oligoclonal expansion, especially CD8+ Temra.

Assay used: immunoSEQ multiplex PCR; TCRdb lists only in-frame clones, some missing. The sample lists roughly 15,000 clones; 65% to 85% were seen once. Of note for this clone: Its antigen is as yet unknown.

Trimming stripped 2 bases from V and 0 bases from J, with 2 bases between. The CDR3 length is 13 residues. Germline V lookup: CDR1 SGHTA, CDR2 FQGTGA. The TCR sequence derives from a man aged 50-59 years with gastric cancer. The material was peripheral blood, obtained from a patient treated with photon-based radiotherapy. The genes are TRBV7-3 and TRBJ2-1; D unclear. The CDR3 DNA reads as TGTGCCAGCAGCTTAGGCTCCTACAATGAGCAGTTCTTC. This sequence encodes CASSLGSYNEQFF.